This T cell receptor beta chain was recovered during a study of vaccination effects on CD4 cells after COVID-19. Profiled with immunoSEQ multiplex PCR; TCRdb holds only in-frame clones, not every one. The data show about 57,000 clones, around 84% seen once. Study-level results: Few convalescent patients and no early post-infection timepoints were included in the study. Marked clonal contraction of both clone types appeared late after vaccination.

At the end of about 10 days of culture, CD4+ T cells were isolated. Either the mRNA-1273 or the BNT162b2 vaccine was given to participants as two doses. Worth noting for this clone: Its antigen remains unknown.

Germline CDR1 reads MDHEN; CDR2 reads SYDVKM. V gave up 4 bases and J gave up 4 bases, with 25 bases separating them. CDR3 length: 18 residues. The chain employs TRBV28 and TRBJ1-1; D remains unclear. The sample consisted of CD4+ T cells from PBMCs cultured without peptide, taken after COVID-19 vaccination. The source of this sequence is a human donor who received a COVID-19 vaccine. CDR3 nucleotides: TGTGCCAGCAGTTCCCTGGCGCGAAACCCAAAGGCGGGCACTGAAGCTTTCTTT. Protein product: CASSSLARNPKAGTEAFF.